This T cell receptor beta chain is drawn from a study of blood T cell repertoires in COVID-19. Turning to the study itself: Samples representing acute and convalescent COVID-19 were sourced from the United States, Italy and Spain. T cells, B-cell-depleted T cells, or PBMCs supplied cDNA or gDNA.

Original data processing: Reference gene primers were amplified, and this amplification served to estimate nucleated cell counts. The protocol was immunoSEQ multiplex PCR, while the TCRdb copy is restricted to in-frame clones and leaves out a portion. V, J and clone size are taken as reported in that table, and D and trimming were inferred from the DNA itself. The data contain about 220,000 clones, roughly 80% of them singletons. The sample consisted of peripheral blood. The TCR sequence derives from a woman in her sixties or seventies with acute or convalescent COVID-19.

CDR3 nucleotides: TGTGCCAGCAGTTTCACAGAAAATTCACCCCTCCACTTT. Amino acids: CASSFTENSPLHF. The V gene is TRBV12-3 or TRBV12-4, the J gene TRBJ1-6; D not certain. The CDR3 loop spans 13 amino acids. Deletions cut 3 bases from V and 7 bases from J, with 7 bases between.